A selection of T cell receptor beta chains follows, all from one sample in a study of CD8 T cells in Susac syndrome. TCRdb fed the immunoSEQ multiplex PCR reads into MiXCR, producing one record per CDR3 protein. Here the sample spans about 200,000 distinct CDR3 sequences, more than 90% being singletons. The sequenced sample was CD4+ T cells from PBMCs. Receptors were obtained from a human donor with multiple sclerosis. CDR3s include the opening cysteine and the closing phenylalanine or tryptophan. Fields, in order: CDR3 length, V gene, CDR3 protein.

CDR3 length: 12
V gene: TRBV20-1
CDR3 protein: CSARQGRGEQYF

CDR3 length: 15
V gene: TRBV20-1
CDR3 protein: CSAPARDRNYNEQFF

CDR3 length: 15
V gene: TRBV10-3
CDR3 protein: CAISVSTAETYEQYF

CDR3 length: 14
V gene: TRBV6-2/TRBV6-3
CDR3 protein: CASSPRTGFYEQYF

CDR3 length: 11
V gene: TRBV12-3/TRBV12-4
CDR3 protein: CASSVVGTQYF

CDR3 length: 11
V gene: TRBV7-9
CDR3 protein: CASSPLPGYTF

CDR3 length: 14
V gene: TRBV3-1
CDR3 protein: CASSRAGGPREQFF

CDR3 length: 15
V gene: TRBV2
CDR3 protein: CASSPNPGGQETQYF

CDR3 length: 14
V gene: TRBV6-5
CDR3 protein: CATNTGLAGNTIYF

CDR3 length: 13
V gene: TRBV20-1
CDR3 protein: CSAEAQGQETQYF

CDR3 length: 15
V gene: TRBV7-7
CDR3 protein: CASSAGTSGRETQYF

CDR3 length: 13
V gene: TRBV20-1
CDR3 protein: CSASQDRYYGYTF

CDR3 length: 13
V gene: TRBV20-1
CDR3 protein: CSADPVSSYEQYF

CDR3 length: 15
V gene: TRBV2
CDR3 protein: CASRGTVSSYNEQFF

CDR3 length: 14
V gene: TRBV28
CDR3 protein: CASSLASIGQRQYF

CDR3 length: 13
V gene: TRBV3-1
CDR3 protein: CASSQFGTDTQYF

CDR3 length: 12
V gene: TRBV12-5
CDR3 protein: CASGQDRGRAFF

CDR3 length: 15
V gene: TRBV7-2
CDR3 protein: CASSNYRMSSYEQYF

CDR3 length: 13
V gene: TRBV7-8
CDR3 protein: CASSPGLNNEQFF

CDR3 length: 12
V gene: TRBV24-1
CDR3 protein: CATSDLMGEAFF

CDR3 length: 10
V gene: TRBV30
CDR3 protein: CAWGRTEAFF

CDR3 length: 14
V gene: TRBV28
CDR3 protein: CASSLPHGGYEQYF

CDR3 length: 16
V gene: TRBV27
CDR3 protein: CASSLNPDRDPPEQYF

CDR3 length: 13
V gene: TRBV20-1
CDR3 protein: CSALDSNTGELFF

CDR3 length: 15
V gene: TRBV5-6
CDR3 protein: CASSLRNQGNYGYTF

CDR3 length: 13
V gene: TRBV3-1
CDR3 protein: CASSHGQRYGYTF

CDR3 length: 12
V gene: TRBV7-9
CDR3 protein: CASSLVLAAQFF

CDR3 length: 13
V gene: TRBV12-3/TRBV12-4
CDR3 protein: CASSIQGIQPQHF

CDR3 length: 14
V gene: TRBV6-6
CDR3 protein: CASSYAWGDTEAFF

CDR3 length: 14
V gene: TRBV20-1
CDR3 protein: CSAPGTSAFGELFF

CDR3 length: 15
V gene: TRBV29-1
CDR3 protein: CSVALLYRSTDTQYF

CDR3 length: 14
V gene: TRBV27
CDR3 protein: CASSLVRSTTEAFF

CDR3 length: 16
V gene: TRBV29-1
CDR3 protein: CSVEDTGRTSTDTQYF

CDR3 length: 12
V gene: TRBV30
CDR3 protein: CAWSLADYGYTF

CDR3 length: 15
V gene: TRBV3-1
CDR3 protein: CASSHYTGRDSPLHF

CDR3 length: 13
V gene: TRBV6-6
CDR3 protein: CASSRDISYEQYF

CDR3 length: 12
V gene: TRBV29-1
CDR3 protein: CSVEKGHYEQYF

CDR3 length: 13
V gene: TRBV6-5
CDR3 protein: CASSTGLDQPQHF

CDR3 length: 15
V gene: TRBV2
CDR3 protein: CASSSWTGGGVEQYF

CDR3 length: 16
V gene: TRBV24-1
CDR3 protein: CATSDASGGSYNEQFF

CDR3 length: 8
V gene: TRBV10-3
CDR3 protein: CSGPGYTF

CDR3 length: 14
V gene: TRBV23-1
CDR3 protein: CASSKWASPHEQYF

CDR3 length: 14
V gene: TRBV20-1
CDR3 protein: CSARTLAGAETQYF

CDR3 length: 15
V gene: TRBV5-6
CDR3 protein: CASSLPGQLTSPLHF